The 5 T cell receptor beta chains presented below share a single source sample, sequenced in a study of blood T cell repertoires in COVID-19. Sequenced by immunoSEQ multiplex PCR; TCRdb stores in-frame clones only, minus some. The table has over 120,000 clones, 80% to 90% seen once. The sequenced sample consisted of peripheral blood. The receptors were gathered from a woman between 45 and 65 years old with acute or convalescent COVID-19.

This CDR3 is CASSLGQGVEKLFF. The DNA of the CDR3 is TGTGCCAGCAGTCTCGGACAGGGCGTCGAAAAACTGTTTTTT. The rearrangement joins TRBV9 to TRBJ1-4; TRBD1 agrees at 8 bases. V shed 5 bases and J 8 bases; nucleotides not matched to a gene: 8. The length of the CDR3 is 14 residues. Per the germline V gene, CDR1 is SGDLS and CDR2 is YYNGEE.

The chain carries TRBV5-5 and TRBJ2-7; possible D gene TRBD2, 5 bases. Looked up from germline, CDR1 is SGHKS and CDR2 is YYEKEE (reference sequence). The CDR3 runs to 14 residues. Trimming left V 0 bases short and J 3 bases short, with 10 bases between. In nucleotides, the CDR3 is TGTGCCAGCAGCTTGGCTGGGAGCAGCTACGAGCAGTACTTC. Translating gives CASSLAGSSYEQYF. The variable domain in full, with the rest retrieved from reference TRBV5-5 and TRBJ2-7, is DAGVTQSPTHLIKTRGQQVTLRCSPISGHKSVSWYQQVLGQGPQFIFQYYEKEERGRGNFPDRFSARQFPNYSSELNVNALLLGDSALYLCASSLAGSSYEQYFGPGTRLTVT.

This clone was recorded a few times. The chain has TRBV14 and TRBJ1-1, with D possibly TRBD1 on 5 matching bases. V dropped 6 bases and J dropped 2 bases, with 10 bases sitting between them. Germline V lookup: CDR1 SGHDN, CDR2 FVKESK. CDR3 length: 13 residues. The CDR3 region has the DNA TGTGCCAGCAGATGGGGCCTAAACACTGAAGCTTTCTTT. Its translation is CASRWGLNTEAFF.

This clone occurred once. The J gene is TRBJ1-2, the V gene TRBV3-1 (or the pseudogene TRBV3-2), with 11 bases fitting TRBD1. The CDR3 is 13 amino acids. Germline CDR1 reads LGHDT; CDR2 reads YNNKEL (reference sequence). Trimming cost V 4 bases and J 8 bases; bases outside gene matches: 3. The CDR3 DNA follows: TGTGCCAGCAGCCGGGGACAGGGGGGCGGCTACACCTTC. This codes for CASSRGQGGGYTF.

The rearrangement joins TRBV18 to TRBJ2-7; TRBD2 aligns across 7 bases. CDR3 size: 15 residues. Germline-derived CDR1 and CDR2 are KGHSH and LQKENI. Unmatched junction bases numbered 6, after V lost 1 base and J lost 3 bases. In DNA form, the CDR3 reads TGTGCCAGCTCACCACGGGAGGGGCTTTACTACGAGCAGTACTTC. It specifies CASSPREGLYYEQYF. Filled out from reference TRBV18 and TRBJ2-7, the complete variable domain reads NAGVMQNPRHLVRRRGQEARLRCSPMKGHSHVYWYRQLPEEGLKFMVYLQKENIIDESGMPKERFSAEFPKEGPSILRIQQVVRGDSAAYFCASSPREGLYYEQYFGPGTRLTVT.